This entry lists 32 T cell receptor beta chains sequenced from one sample in a study of T cells after posttransplantation cyclophosphamide. The table came from immunoSEQ multiplex PCR; TCRdb's copy has only in-frame clones and leaves some out. The table shows 66,000 or so clones, with 93% occurring only once. Material for sequencing was PBMCs. Receptors were obtained from a woman aged 25 to 39 in good health and a related stem cell transplant donor.

This chain connects TRBV5-1 to TRBJ2-2; TRBD1 agrees at 7 bases. V was clipped by 2 bases and J by 0 bases; unmatched bases: 4. The CDR3 length is 16 residues. Germline CDR1 SGHRS, CDR2 YFSETQ. This CDR3 reads CASSLNRGSNTGELFF. The CDR3 DNA sequence: TGCGCCAGCAGCTTAAACAGGGGTTCGAACACCGGGGAGCTGTTTTTT.

The V gene is TRBV7-6, the J gene TRBJ2-1, with a weak D call TRBD1 (6 bases). Germline V gene data show CDR1 as SGHVS and CDR2 as FNYEAQ. Trimming shortened V by 5 bases and J by 3 bases, and 14 bases separated the two germline ends. CDR3 length: 15 amino acids. CDR3: CASSLSPGVYNEQFF. The CDR3 nucleotides read TGTGCCAGCAGCCTCAGCCCAGGGGTCTACAATGAGCAGTTCTTC.

J is TRBJ2-1 and V is TRBV7-7, with 7 nucleotides matching TRBD1. In germline, CDR1 is SSHAT, CDR2 FNYEAQ (reference sequence). This CDR3 comprises 14 residues. With 5 bases clipped from V and 5 bases from J, the junction kept 6 bases outside the gene matches. CDR3 DNA sequence: TGTGCCAGCAGCCCCAGACAGGGTAACAATGAGCAGTTCTTC. As protein: CASSPRQGNNEQFF.

The rearrangement links TRBV5-1 to TRBJ2-7; a possible D gene is TRBD1 (5 bases). There are 14 residues in the CDR3. The germline CDR1 and CDR2 sequences are SGHRS and YFSETQ. V was pared by 1 base and J by 1 base, with 9 bases between. This CDR3 reads CASSLIGESYEQYF. The CDR3 DNA sequence: TGCGCCAGCAGCTTGATAGGGGAATCCTACGAGCAGTACTTC. The variable domain in full, with the rest retrieved from reference TRBV5-1 and TRBJ2-7, is KAGVTQTPRYLIKTRGQQVTLSCSPISGHRSVSWYQQTPGQGLQFLFEYFSETQRNKGNFPGRFSGRQFSNSRSEMNVSTLELGDSALYLCASSLIGESYEQYFGPGTRLTVT.

V gene TRBV4-1 combines with J gene TRBJ1-1, with 7 bases matching TRBD1. V lost 0 bases to trimming and J lost 11 bases; unmatched junction nucleotides: 15. CDR3 size: 16 residues. In germline, CDR1 is MGHRA, CDR2 YSYEKL. CDR3 amino acids: CASSQELPGQAARAFF. The CDR3 DNA reads as TGCGCCAGCAGCCAAGAACTTCCCGGACAGGCCGCAAGGGCTTTCTTT.

This chain uses TRBV2 with TRBJ2-1; possible D gene TRBD2, 5 bases. V lost 1 base and J lost 0, with 10 bases in between. The CDR3 consists of 16 residues. Germline V lookup: CDR1 SNHLY, CDR2 FYNNEI. The CDR3 DNA reads TGTGCCAGCAGTGAAGTGAGTGGGAGCTCCTACAATGAGCAGTTCTTC. Protein: CASSEVSGSSYNEQFF. The full variable domain, its missing parts supplied by reference TRBV2 and TRBJ2-1, is EPEVTQTPSHQVTQMGQEVILRCVPISNHLYFYWYRQILGQKVEFLVSFYNNEISEKSEIFDDQFSVERPDGSNFTLKIRSTKLEDSAMYFCASSEVSGSSYNEQFFGPGTRLTVL.

The gene calls are TRBV15 and TRBJ2-7; 12 nucleotides align to TRBD2. The CDR3 contains 15 residues. CDR1 and CDR2 (germline): LNHNV, YYDKDF (reference sequence). V gave up 1 base and J gave up 2 bases; unmatched junction bases: 0. In DNA, the CDR3 is TGTGCCACCAGCAGAGCTAGCGGGGGGGCCTACGAGCAGTACTTC. As protein: CATSRASGGAYEQYF.

The CDR3, as DNA: TGTGCCAGCAGTTACTCGAAGATCAATACCTTCTATGGCTACACCTTC. This gives the protein CASSYSKINTFYGYTF. This chain uses TRBV6-5 with TRBJ1-2; no clear D. Trimming removed 0 bases from V and 4 bases from J, with 15 bases in between. Looked up from germline, CDR1 is MNHEY and CDR2 is SVGAGI. The CDR3 is 16 residues long.

The CDR3 reads CASSIAYRGLTYEQYF. Written as DNA, the CDR3 is TGTGCCAGTAGTATAGCCTACAGGGGTCTGACCTACGAGCAGTACTTC. This chain connects TRBV19 to TRBJ2-7, with 7 bases aligning to TRBD1. CDR1 and CDR2 from the germline V gene are LNHDA and SQIVND (reference sequence). The CDR3 length is 16 residues. J was trimmed by 2 bases and V by 1 base; bases with no gene match: 8.

This clone was seen only a few times. J is TRBJ2-4 and V is TRBV5-1, with D perhaps TRBD1 (6 bases). This CDR3 region has 14 residues. V lost 3 bases and J lost 8, with 15 bases in between. Germline assignment: CDR1 SGHRS and CDR2 YFSETQ. In nucleotides, the CDR3 is TGCGCCAGCAGCTGGTCCGGGACAAAAGACATTCAGTACTTC. This gives the protein CASSWSGTKDIQYF.

The chain recombines TRBV18 with TRBJ2-6, with 9 bases identical to TRBD1. CDR3 size: 19 residues. J was trimmed by 0 bases and V by 1 base; bases with no gene match: 7. The germline V gene has CDR1 KGHSH and CDR2 LQKENI. The CDR3 loop is CASSPRTGTGLSGANVLTF. For the CDR3, the DNA is TGTGCCAGCTCACCACGGACCGGGACAGGGCTCTCTGGGGCCAACGTCCTGACTTTC.

The rearrangement links TRBV7-2 to TRBJ2-4; 9 nucleotides match TRBD2. Germline V gene sequence: CDR1 SGHTA, CDR2 FQGNSA. The CDR3 totals 14 residues. V trimming: 5 bases; J trimming: 6 bases; junction bases outside the gene matches: 5. The CDR3 here is CASSQPAGGNIQYF. The CDR3 DNA sequence: TGTGCCAGCAGCCAACCAGCGGGGGGAAACATTCAGTACTTC.

The chain recombines TRBV28 with TRBJ2-7, with D tentatively TRBD2 (5 bases). Trimming took off 2 bases at V and 4 bases at J, with 6 bases between the two ends. The CDR3 is 12 amino acids. Germline CDR1 and CDR2: MDHEN and SYDVKM. Written as DNA, the CDR3 is TGTGCCAGCAGTTTACCGGGATACGAGCAGTACTTC. It is translated as CASSLPGYEQYF.

V usage is TRBV18 and J usage is TRBJ1-1; D not certain. Trimming took off 3 bases at V and 0 bases at J, with 5 bases between the two ends. This CDR3 has 13 residues. Germline values: CDR1 KGHSH, CDR2 LQKENI. DNA for the CDR3: TGTGCCAGCTCACCCAATATGAACACTGAAGCTTTCTTT. Protein: CASSPNMNTEAFF.

The CDR3 DNA reads as TGTGCCAGCAGTCCCGACGGTAACTATGGCTACACCTTC. It encodes CASSPDGNYGYTF. The chain combines TRBV5-4 with TRBJ1-2; no clear D. V shed 5 bases and J shed 1 base, with 9 bases lying between them. The CDR3 is 13 amino acids. Germline V gene lookup returns CDR1 SGHNT and CDR2 YYREEE (reference sequence).

The CDR3 sequence: CASSTTRRGEAFF. CDR3 in DNA: TGTGCCAGCAGCACAACAAGACGGGGAGAAGCTTTCTTT. The chain links TRBV9 to TRBJ1-1; D gene uncertain. The V end was cut by 4 bases, the J end by 8 bases, with 15 bases between. Per the germline V gene, CDR1 is SGDLS and CDR2 is YYNGEE. The CDR3 has 13 residues.

The chain is built from TRBV4-2 and TRBJ2-5; D is unclear. The CDR3 has 12 amino acids. From germline, CDR1 is LGHNA and CDR2 YNFKEQ. V lost 0 bases to trimming and J lost 4 bases, with 3 bases between them. CDR3 protein: CASSQDRETQYF. The CDR3 DNA follows: TGTGCCAGCAGCCAAGATCGAGAGACCCAGTACTTC.

The chain recombines TRBV5-1 with TRBJ1-4; no reliable D call. Trimming shortened V by 0 bases and J by 5 bases, and 11 bases separated the two germline ends. Germline V lookup: CDR1 SGHRS, CDR2 YFSETQ. The CDR3 totals 15 residues. In nucleotides, the CDR3 is TGCGCCAGCAGCTTGGAACAGATGCAAAATGAAAAACTGTTTTTT. It codes for CASSLEQMQNEKLFF.

This clone was counted a single time. The chain uses TRBV6-1 and TRBJ2-5, with D perhaps assigned TRBD1 or TRBD2 (6 bases each). With 2 bases removed from V and 5 bases from J, the gap between germline ends came to 15 bases. This CDR3 contains 15 residues. Germline CDR1 MNHNS, CDR2 SASEGT. CDR3 sequence: CASSELGGSGETQYF. CDR3 coding DNA: TGTGCCAGCAGTGAACTCGGGGGCAGTGGCGAGACCCAGTACTTC.

V is TRBV7-9 and J is TRBJ2-2; TRBD1 is a possible D gene (5 bases). Germline CDR1 reads SEHNR; CDR2 reads FQNEAQ (reference sequence). Trimming stripped 0 bases from V and 4 bases from J, with 15 bases between. CDR3 length: 17 amino acids. As DNA, the CDR3 is TGTGCCAGCAGCTTAGCGGGCACAGGCAGGGTCACCGGGGAGCTGTTTTTT. This translates into CASSLAGTGRVTGELFF.

This chain links TRBV6-1 with TRBJ2-3; 13 bases are shared with TRBD2. The V gene's germline CDR1 is MNHNS and CDR2 SASEGT. Trimming took 7 bases from V and 4 from J; bases not matched to a gene: 2. CDR3 length: 14 amino acids. The CDR3 sequence is CASKLAGGPDTQYF. The CDR3 coding sequence is TGTGCCAGCAAACTAGCGGGGGGGCCAGATACGCAGTATTTT.

The rearrangement links TRBV6-6 to TRBJ2-1, with D possibly being TRBD1 (5 bases). The germline V gene has CDR1 MNHNY and CDR2 SVGAGI (reference sequence). The CDR3 spans 15 residues. V lost 5 bases and J 0 bases, leaving 11 bases between the germline ends. CDR3 DNA sequence: TGTGCCAGCAGTACCCAGGGATTCTCCTACAATGAGCAGTTCTTC. Amino acid sequence: CASSTQGFSYNEQFF.

The chain uses TRBV15 and TRBJ1-5; TRBD1 might be the D (5 bases). Germline V gene lookup returns CDR1 LNHNV and CDR2 YYDKDF (reference sequence). The CDR3 runs 17 residues. V lost 4 bases and J lost 7, with 23 bases in between. The CDR3 region is CATSTGGLRLLAQPQHF. Written as DNA, the CDR3 is TGTGCCACCAGCACCGGGGGTCTGCGCCTGCTGGCCCAGCCCCAGCATTTT.

V and J are TRBV19 and TRBJ1-1, with 7 positions matching TRBD1. CDR1 and CDR2 (germline): LNHDA, SQIVND (reference sequence). The CDR3 sequence is 16 residues long. V trimming: 8 bases; J trimming: 1 base; junction bases outside the gene matches: 13. CDR3 DNA sequence: TGTGCCAGTTACTCCATTCGGGACAGATCGAACACTGAAGCTTTCTTT. Translation: CASYSIRDRSNTEAFF.

The chain joins TRBV11-2 to TRBJ2-7; TRBD2 matches at 12 bases. Trimming at V came to 6 bases and at J to 2 bases, leaving 5 bases not matched to a gene. The V gene's germline CDR1 is SGHAT and CDR2 FQNNGV. The CDR3 spans 15 residues. The CDR3 protein is CASRKTSGGAYEQYF. The CDR3, as DNA: TGTGCCAGCAGAAAGACTAGCGGGGGAGCCTACGAGCAGTACTTC.

J is TRBJ2-3 and V is TRBV6-5; 10 bases agree with TRBD1. The CDR3 is made up of 13 amino acids. Trimming cost V 9 bases and J 14 bases; bases outside gene matches: 14. CDR1 MNHEY and CDR2 SVGAGI come from the germline V gene. CDR3 coding DNA: TGTGCCAGTCGACAGGGGGCGCGGGCATATGGGTATTTT. Translated, it gives CASRQGARAYGYF.

This rearrangement joins TRBV5-6 to TRBJ1-1; D unclear. This CDR3 spans 14 amino acids. CDR1 and CDR2 from the germline V gene are SGHDT and YYEEEE. Deletions cut 1 base from V and 1 base from J, with 8 bases between. Here the CDR3 reads CASSLYRSNTEAFF. The CDR3 DNA follows: TGTGCCAGCAGCTTGTACCGTTCGAACACTGAAGCTTTCTTT.

The rearrangement uses TRBV28 and TRBJ1-1; TRBD1 aligns across 9 bases. The germline V gene has CDR1 MDHEN and CDR2 SYDVKM. The trim removed 8 bases at V and 4 bases at J, leaving 14 bases unmatched. This CDR3 comprises 16 residues. The CDR3 here is CASLYSSGTGPTEAFF. The CDR3 region has the DNA TGTGCCAGCCTATATTCCTCCGGGACAGGGCCCACTGAAGCTTTCTTT.

The J gene is TRBJ2-1, the V gene TRBV5-4; 7 bases map to TRBD1. The J segment lost 0 bases and the V segment lost 4 bases, leaving 10 bases of the junction unmatched. The germline V gene has CDR1 SGHNT and CDR2 YYREEE (reference sequence). The CDR3 totals 17 residues. The DNA for the CDR3 is TGTGCCAGCAGCGTCAACAGGGGTTCAGGCTCCTACAATGAGCAGTTCTTC. Its translation is CASSVNRGSGSYNEQFF.

The chain carries TRBV19 and TRBJ1-5; D is unclear. This CDR3 spans 14 amino acids. From germline, CDR1 is LNHDA and CDR2 SQIVND (reference sequence). The V gene lost 5 bases and the J gene lost 9 bases, with 17 bases spanning the gap. This CDR3 reads CASSYGGREGPQHF. CDR3 sequence (DNA): TGTGCCAGTAGTTACGGAGGAAGGGAGGGGCCCCAGCATTTT.

The CDR3 sequence: CASSLAGGGLYNEQFF. CDR3 bases: TGTGCCAGCAGCTTAGCGGGGGGAGGGCTTTACAATGAGCAGTTCTTC. J is TRBJ2-1 and V is TRBV7-9, with TRBD2 matching over 7 bases. J lost 4 bases, V lost 0 bases, and 6 bases had no gene match. Germline CDR1 is SEHNR and CDR2 is FQNEAQ (reference sequence). The CDR3 runs to 16 residues.

Only a few counts were recorded for this clone. This rearrangement joins TRBV29-1 to TRBJ2-1; 7 bases line up with TRBD1. Germline V gene lookup returns CDR1 SQVTM and CDR2 ANQGSEA. CDR3 length equals 13 residues. The junction had 6 bases not matched to a gene; V was cut back by 7 bases and J by 3 bases. The DNA of the CDR3 is TGCAGCGGATCCGGGACAGACTACAATGAGCAGTTCTTC. Amino acids: CSGSGTDYNEQFF.